Listed below are T cell receptor beta chains from one sample, sequenced in a study of PD-1 blockade in mismatch repair-deficient tumors. Assay: immunoSEQ multiplex PCR; the TCRdb copy retains only in-frame clones and omits some. The sample records 15,000 to 25,000 clones, roughly 80% being singletons. The sample consisted of PBMCs, taken 52 weeks after starting pembrolizumab. The source of these receptors is an adult with mismatch repair-deficient cancer. Each CDR3 is given with its conserved first and last residue. Each record gives: V gene, clone size, CDR3 length, J gene, D gene, CDR3 protein, CDR3 DNA. The D gene is left open where the match is weak. Size values are once, few and many counts, or a class for expanded clones, and some rows have none.

v_gene: TRBV9; abundance: -; len: 16; j_gene: TRBJ1-2; d_gene: TRBD1; CDR3aa: CASSVTPGQGNYGYTF; CDR3nt: TGTGCCAGCAGCGTAACCCCGGGACAGGGTAACTATGGCTACACCTTC
v_gene: TRBV11-2; abundance: -; len: 15; j_gene: TRBJ2-7; d_gene: -; CDR3aa: CASSSFVTGNYEQYF; CDR3nt: TGTGCCAGCAGTTCCTTCGTTACAGGGAACTACGAGCAGTACTTC
v_gene: TRBV28; abundance: -; len: 17; j_gene: TRBJ2-5; d_gene: TRBD1; CDR3aa: CASSPNPGQGAGETQYF; CDR3nt: TGTGCCAGCAGTCCTAACCCGGGACAGGGGGCCGGGGAGACCCAGTACTTC
v_gene: TRBV11-3; abundance: -; len: 16; j_gene: TRBJ2-3; d_gene: TRBD2; CDR3aa: CASRTNIAGPGDTQYF; CDR3nt: TGTGCCAGCAGGACAAATATAGCGGGACCTGGAGATACGCAGTATTTT
v_gene: TRBV19; abundance: -; len: 14; j_gene: TRBJ2-2; d_gene: TRBD1; CDR3aa: CASSLQGDTGELFF; CDR3nt: TGTGCCAGTAGTCTCCAGGGGGACACCGGGGAGCTGTTTTTT
v_gene: TRBV19; abundance: -; len: 18; j_gene: TRBJ2-3; d_gene: TRBD1; CDR3aa: CASSIRGGTGRRPDTQYF; CDR3nt: TGTGCCAGTAGTATTAGGGGTGGGACAGGGAGGCGCCCAGATACGCAGTATTTT
v_gene: TRBV21-1; abundance: few; len: 15; j_gene: TRBJ2-7; d_gene: -; CDR3aa: CASSKFSGSPLEQYF; CDR3nt: TGTGCCAGCAGCAAGTTTAGCGGGAGCCCCCTCGAGCAGTACTTC
v_gene: TRBV5-1; abundance: -; len: 18; j_gene: TRBJ2-1; d_gene: TRBD2; CDR3aa: CASSLVRRERDSYNEQFF; CDR3nt: TGCGCCAGCAGCTTGGTGAGGCGGGAGAGGGACTCCTACAATGAGCAGTTCTTC
v_gene: TRBV7-2; abundance: -; len: 14; j_gene: TRBJ1-1; d_gene: -; CDR3aa: CASSLGPVNTEAFF; CDR3nt: TGTGCCAGCAGCTTAGGTCCAGTGAACACTGAAGCTTTCTTT
v_gene: TRBV11-2; abundance: -; len: 16; j_gene: TRBJ2-5; d_gene: TRBD2; CDR3aa: CASSLGLVAGGETQYF; CDR3nt: TGTGCCAGCAGCTTAGGACTCGTAGCGGGAGGAGAGACCCAGTACTTC
v_gene: TRBV28; abundance: few; len: 13; j_gene: TRBJ2-7; d_gene: TRBD1; CDR3aa: CASDTGVAYEQYF; CDR3nt: TGTGCCAGTGATACAGGGGTCGCCTACGAGCAGTACTTC
v_gene: TRBV30; abundance: -; len: 13; j_gene: TRBJ2-1; d_gene: TRBD2; CDR3aa: CAWSVSTSGRQFF; CDR3nt: TGTGCCTGGAGTGTAAGTACTAGCGGGCGGCAGTTCTTC
v_gene: TRBV11-2; abundance: -; len: 14; j_gene: TRBJ2-1; d_gene: TRBD2; CDR3aa: CASSSTSGNLEQFF; CDR3nt: TGTGCCAGCAGCTCGACTAGCGGGAACCTTGAGCAGTTCTTC
v_gene: TRBV29-1; abundance: -; len: 13; j_gene: TRBJ2-5; d_gene: -; CDR3aa: CSVNGQIQETQYF; CDR3nt: TGCAGCGTTAACGGACAGATCCAAGAGACCCAGTACTTC
v_gene: TRBV6-5; abundance: -; len: 12; j_gene: TRBJ1-1; d_gene: -; CDR3aa: CASRGGGTEAFF; CDR3nt: TGTGCCAGCAGGGGAGGGGGCACTGAAGCTTTCTTT
v_gene: TRBV2; abundance: -; len: 15; j_gene: TRBJ1-5; d_gene: -; CDR3aa: CASSDNRGGDQPQHF; CDR3nt: TGTGCCAGCAGTGATAATAGGGGGGGAGATCAGCCCCAGCATTTT
v_gene: TRBV5-1; abundance: -; len: 14; j_gene: TRBJ2-1; d_gene: TRBD2; CDR3aa: CASSLGAGDYEQFF; CDR3nt: TGCGCCAGCAGCTTGGGCGCGGGAGACTATGAGCAGTTCTTC
v_gene: TRBV9; abundance: -; len: 15; j_gene: TRBJ2-6; d_gene: -; CDR3aa: CASSLTGSGANVLTF; CDR3nt: TGTGCCAGCAGCCTCACAGGTTCTGGGGCCAACGTCCTGACTTTC